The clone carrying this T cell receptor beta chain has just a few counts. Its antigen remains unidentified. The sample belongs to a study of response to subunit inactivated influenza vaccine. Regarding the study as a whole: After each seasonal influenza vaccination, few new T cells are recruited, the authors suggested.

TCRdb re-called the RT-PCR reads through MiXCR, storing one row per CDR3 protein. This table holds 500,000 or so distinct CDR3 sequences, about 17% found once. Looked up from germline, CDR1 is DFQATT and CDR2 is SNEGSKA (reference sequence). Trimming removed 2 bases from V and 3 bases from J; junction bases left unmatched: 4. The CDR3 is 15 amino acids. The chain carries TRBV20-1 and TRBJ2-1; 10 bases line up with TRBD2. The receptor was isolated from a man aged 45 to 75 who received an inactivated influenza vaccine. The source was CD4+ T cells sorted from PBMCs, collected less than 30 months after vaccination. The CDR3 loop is CSARRPSGGYNEQFF. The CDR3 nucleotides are TGCAGTGCTAGAAGACCTAGCGGGGGCTACAATGAGCAGTTCTTC.